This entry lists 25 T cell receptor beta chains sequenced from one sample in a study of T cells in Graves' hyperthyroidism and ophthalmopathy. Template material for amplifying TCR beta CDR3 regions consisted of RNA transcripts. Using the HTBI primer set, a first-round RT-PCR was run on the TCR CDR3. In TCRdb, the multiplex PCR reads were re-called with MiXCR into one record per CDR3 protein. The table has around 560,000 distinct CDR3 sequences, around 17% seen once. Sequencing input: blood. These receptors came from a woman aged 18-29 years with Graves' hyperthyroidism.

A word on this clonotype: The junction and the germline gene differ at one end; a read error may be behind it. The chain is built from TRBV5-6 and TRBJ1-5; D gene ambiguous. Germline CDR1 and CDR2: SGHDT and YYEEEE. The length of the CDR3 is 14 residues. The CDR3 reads CASSGRGGNQPQHF. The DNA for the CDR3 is TGCGCCAGCAGTGGCCGCGGGGGCAATCAGCCCCAGCATTTT.

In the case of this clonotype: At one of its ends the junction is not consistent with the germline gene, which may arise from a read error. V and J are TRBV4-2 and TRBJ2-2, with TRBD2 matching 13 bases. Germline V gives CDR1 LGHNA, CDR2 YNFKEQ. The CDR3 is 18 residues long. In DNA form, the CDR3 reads TGTGCCAGCAGCCAGCTCGGACTAGCGGGAGTTAACACCGGGGAGCAGTTTTTT. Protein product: CASSQLGLAGVNTGEQFF.

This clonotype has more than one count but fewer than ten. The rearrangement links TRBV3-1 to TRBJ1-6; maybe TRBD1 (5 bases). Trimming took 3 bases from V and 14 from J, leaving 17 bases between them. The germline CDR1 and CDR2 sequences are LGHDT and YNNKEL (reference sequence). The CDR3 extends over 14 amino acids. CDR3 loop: CASSQRRLGGTLHF. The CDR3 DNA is TGTGCCAGCAGCCAGAGGCGCCTGGGGGGGACCCTCCACTTT.

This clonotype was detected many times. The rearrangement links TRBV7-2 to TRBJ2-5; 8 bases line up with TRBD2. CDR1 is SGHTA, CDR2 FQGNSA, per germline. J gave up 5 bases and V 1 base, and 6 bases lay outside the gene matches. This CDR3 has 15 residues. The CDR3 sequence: CASSLEAGVRETQYF. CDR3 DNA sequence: TGTGCCAGCAGCTTAGAAGCGGGAGTGCGGGAGACCCAGTACTTC. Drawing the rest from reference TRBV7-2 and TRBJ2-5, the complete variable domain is GAGVSQSPSNKVTEKGKDVELRCDPISGHTALYWYRQSLGQGLEFLIYFQGNSAPDKSGLPSDRFSAERTGGSVSTLTIQRTQQEDSAVYLCASSLEAGVRETQYFGPGTRLLVL.

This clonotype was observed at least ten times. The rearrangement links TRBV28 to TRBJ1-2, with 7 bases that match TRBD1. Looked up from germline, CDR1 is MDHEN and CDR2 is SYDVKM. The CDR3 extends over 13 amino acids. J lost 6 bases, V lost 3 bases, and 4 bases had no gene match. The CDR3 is CASSLEGADGYTF. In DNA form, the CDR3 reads TGTGCCAGCAGTTTGGAGGGGGCGGATGGCTACACCTTC.

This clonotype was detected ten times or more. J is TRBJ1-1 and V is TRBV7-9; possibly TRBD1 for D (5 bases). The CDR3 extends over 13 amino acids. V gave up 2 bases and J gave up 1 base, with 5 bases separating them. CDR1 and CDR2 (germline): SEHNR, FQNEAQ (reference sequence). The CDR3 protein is CASSLQGNTEAFF. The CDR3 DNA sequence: TGTGCCAGCAGCTTACAGGGGAACACTGAAGCTTTCTTT.

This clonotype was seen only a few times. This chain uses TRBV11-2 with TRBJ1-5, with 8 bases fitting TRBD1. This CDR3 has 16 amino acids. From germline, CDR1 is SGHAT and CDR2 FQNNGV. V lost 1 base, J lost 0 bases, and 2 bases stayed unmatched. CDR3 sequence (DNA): TGTGCCAGCAGCTTAGGGACAGGGTCTAGCAATCAGCCCCAGCATTTT. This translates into CASSLGTGSSNQPQHF. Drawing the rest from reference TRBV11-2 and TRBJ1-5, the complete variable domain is EAGVAQSPRYKIIEKRQSVAFWCNPISGHATLYWYQQILGQGPKLLIQFQNNGVVDDSQLPKDRFSAERLKGVDSTLKIQPAKLEDSAVYLCASSLGTGSSNQPQHFGDGTRLSIL.

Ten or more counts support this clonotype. The CDR3 sequence is CASRGGLAYNEQFF. The CDR3 DNA follows: TGCGCCAGCAGAGGGGGACTAGCCTACAATGAGCAGTTCTTC. The chain is built from TRBV5-1 and TRBJ2-1, with 8 bases lining up with TRBD2. CDR3 size: 14 residues. V was pared by 5 bases and J by 2 bases, with 3 bases of the junction left unmatched. Germline CDR1 is SGHRS and CDR2 is YFSETQ.

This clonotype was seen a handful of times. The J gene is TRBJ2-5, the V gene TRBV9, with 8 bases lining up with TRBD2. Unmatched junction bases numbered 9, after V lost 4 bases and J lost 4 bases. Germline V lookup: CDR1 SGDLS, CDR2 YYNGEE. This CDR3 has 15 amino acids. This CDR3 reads CASSFGTRGGETQYF. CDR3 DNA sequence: TGTGCCAGCAGCTTTGGGACTAGAGGTGGAGAGACCCAGTACTTC.

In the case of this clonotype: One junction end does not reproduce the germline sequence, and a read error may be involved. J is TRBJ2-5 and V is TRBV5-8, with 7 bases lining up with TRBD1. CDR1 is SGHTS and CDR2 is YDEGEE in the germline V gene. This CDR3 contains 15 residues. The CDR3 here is CASSSDRDLGEIQYF. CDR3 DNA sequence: TGTGCCAGCAGCTCCGACAGGGACCTTGGAGAGATCCAGTACTTC. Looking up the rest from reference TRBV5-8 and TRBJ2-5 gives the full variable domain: EAGVTQSPTHLIKTRGQQATLRCSPISGHTSVYWYQQALGLGLQFLLWYDEGEERNRGNFPPRFSGRQFPNYSSELNVNALELEDSALYLCASSSDRDLGEIQYFGPGTRLLVL.

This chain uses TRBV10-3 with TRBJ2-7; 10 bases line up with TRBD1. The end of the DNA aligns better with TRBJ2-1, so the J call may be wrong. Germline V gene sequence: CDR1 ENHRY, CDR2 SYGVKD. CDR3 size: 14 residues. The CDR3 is CAISPDRGTYEQFF. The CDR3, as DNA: TGTGCCATCAGTCCGGACAGGGGGACCTACGAGCAGTTCTTC.

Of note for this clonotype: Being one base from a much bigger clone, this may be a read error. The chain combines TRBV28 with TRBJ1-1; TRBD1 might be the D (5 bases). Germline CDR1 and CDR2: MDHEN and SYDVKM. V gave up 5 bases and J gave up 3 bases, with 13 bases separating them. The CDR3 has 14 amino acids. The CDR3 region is CASSPLTVDTEAFF. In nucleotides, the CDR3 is TGTGCCAGCAGTCCCCTGACAGTCGACACTGAAGCTTTCTTT.

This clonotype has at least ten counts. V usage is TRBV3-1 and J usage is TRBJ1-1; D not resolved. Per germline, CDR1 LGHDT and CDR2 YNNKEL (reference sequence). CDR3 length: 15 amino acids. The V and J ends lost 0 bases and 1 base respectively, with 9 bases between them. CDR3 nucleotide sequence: TGTGCCAGCAGCCAAGATTCAGGCCGGAACACTGAAGCTTTCTTT. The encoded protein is CASSQDSGRNTEAFF. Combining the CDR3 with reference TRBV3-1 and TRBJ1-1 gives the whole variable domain DTAVSQTPKYLVTQMGNDKSIKCEQNLGHDTMYWYKQDSKKFLKIMFSYNNKELIINETVPNRFSPKSPDKAHLNLHINSLELGDSAVYFCASSQDSGRNTEAFFGQGTRLTVV.

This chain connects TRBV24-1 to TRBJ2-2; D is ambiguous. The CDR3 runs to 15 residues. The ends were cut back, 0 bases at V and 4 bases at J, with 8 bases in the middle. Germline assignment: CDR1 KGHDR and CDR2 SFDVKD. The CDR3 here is CATSDLPRPTGELFF. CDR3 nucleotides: TGTGCCACCAGTGATTTGCCTCGGCCCACCGGGGAGCTGTTTTTT.

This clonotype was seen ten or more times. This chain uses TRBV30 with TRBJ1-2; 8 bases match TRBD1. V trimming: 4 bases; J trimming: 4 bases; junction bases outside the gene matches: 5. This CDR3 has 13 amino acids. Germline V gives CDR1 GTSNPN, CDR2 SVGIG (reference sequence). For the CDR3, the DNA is TGTGCCTGGATGCAGGGGGCTTTCTATGGCTACACCTTC. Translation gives CAWMQGAFYGYTF.

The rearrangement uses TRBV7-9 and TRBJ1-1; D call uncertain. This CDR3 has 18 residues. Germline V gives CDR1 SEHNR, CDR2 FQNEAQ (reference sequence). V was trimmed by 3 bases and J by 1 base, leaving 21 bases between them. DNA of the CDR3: TGTGCCAGCAGCTTGGGCTTCGGAGAAAAGGGTAAGAACACTGAAGCTTTCTTT. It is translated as CASSLGFGEKGKNTEAFF.

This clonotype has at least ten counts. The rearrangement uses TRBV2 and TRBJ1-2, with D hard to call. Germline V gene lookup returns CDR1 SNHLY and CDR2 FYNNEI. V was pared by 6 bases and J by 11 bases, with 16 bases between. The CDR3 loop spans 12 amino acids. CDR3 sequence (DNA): TGTGCCAGCAGACCCACGACCCCTTGGTACACCTTC. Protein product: CASRPTTPWYTF.

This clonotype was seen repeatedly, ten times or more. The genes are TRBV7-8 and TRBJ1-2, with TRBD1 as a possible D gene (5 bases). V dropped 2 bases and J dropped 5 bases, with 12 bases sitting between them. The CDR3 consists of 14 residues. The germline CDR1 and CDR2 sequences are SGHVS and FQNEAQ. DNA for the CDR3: TGTGCCAGCAGCTTACGGGACGGACTATATGGCTACACCTTC. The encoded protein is CASSLRDGLYGYTF. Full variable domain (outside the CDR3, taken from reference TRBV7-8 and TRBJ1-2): GAGVSQSPRYKVAKRGQDVALRCDPISGHVSLFWYQQALGQGPEFLTYFQNEAQLDKSGLPSDRFFAERPEGSVSTLKIQRTQQEDSAVYLCASSLRDGLYGYTFGSGTRLTVV.

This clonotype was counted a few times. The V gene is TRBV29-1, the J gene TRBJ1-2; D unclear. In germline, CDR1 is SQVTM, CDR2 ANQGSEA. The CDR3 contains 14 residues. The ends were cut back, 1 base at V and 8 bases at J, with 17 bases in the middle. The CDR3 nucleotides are TGCAGCGTTGAAGTCTTCGGGCAAGAACTAGGCTACACCTTC. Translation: CSVEVFGQELGYTF.

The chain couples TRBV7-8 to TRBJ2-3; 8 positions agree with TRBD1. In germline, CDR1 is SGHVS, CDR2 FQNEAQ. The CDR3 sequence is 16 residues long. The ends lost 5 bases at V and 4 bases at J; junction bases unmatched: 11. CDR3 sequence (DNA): TGTGCCAGCAGCCCAGGACAGGGAGGATGGGCAGATACGCAGTATTTT. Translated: CASSPGQGGWADTQYF.

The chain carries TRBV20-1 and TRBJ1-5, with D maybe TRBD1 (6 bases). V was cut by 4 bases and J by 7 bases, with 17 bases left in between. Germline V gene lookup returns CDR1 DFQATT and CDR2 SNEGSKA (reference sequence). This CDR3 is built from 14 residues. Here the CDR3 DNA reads TGCAGTGCTACATCGCAGGGGCTGAGGCAGCCCCAGCATTTT. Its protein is CSATSQGLRQPQHF.

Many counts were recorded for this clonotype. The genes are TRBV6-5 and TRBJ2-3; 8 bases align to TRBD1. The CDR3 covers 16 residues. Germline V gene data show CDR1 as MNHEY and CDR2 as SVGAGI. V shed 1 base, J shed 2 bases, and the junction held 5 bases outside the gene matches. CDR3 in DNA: TGTGCCAGCAGTTACTTACGGACAGGGTTCACAGATACGCAGTATTTT. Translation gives CASSYLRTGFTDTQYF.

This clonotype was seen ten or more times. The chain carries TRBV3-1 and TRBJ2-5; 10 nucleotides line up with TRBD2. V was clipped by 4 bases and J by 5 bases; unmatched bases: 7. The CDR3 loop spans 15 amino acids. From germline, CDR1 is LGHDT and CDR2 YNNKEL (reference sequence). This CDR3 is CASSRAGGDVETQYF. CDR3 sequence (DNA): TGTGCCAGCAGCCGAGCGGGGGGGGATGTGGAGACCCAGTACTTC.

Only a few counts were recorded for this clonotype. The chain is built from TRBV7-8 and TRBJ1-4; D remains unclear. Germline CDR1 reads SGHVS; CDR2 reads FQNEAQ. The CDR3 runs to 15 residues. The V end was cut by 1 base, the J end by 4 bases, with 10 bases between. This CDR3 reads CASSLEVESNEKLFF. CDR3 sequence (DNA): TGTGCCAGCAGCTTAGAGGTGGAGAGTAATGAAAAACTGTTTTTT.

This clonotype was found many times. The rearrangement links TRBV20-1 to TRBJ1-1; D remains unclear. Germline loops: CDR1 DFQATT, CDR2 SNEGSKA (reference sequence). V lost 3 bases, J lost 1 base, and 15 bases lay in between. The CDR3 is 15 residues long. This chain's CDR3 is CSASSRTEENTEAFF. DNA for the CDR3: TGCAGTGCTAGTTCGAGGACGGAGGAGAACACTGAAGCTTTCTTT.